The 6 T cell receptor beta chains below were found in one sample sequenced in a study of blood T cell repertoires in COVID-19. Using immunoSEQ multiplex PCR, the repertoire was profiled, and TCRdb retains in-frame clones only, with some absent. The sample shows 250,000 or so clones, about four fifths of them seen only once. Sequenced material: peripheral blood. The receptors come from a young man who had recovered from COVID-19.

The chain has TRBV18 and TRBJ1-1, with D possibly being TRBD1 (5 bases). The germline gives CDR1 KGHSH, CDR2 LQKENI. The CDR3 is 16 amino acids. V was cut by 3 bases and J by 0 bases, with 14 bases left in between. The CDR3 here is CASSPYQGHLNTEAFF. The CDR3 bases are TGTGCCAGCTCACCGTACCAAGGACATTTGAACACTGAAGCTTTCTTT.

The chain has TRBV10-3 and TRBJ1-6, with 9 bases identical to TRBD1. J was trimmed by 11 bases and V by 0 bases; bases with no gene match: 5. Looked up from germline, CDR1 is ENHRY and CDR2 is SYGVKD. This CDR3 region has 15 residues. The CDR3: CAISESTGGRTPLHF. CDR3 DNA sequence: TGTGCCATCAGTGAGTCGACAGGGGGACGGACACCCCTCCACTTT.

V is TRBV4-1 and J is TRBJ1-1; D is possibly TRBD1 (6 bases). This CDR3 is 15 amino acids long. Germline CDR1 is MGHRA and CDR2 is YSYEKL. V lost 4 bases, J lost 1 base, and 13 bases lay in between. The CDR3 nucleotides read TGCGCCAGCAGCCTCGTCCCAGGGGAGAACACTGAAGCTTTCTTT. Translated: CASSLVPGENTEAFF.

The chain recombines TRBV2 with TRBJ1-6; 8 bases are a match to TRBD1. The CDR3 is 13 residues long. Trimming at V came to 6 bases and at J to 5 bases, leaving 0 bases not matched to a gene. CDR1 is SNHLY and CDR2 is FYNNEI in the germline V gene. The CDR3 loop is CASRQGDNSPLHF. CDR3 in DNA: TGTGCCAGCAGACAGGGGGATAATTCACCCCTCCACTTT.

J is TRBJ1-5 and V is TRBV6-5; no clear D. The CDR3 is 13 amino acids. CDR1 and CDR2 from the germline V gene are MNHEY and SVGAGI. V lost 6 bases and J 8 bases, leaving 14 bases between the germline ends. CDR3 in amino acids: CASRVHFGEPQHF. The CDR3 DNA sequence: TGTGCCAGCAGGGTCCACTTCGGAGAGCCCCAGCATTTT.

The chain links TRBV5-6 to TRBJ1-2; TRBD1 might be the D (6 bases). V gave up 4 bases and J gave up 8 bases, with 12 bases separating them. This CDR3 has 12 residues. From germline, CDR1 is SGHDT and CDR2 YYEEEE. CDR3 bases: TGTGCCAGCAGCCGGACAGCCCGGGGCTACACCTTC. It codes for CASSRTARGYTF.